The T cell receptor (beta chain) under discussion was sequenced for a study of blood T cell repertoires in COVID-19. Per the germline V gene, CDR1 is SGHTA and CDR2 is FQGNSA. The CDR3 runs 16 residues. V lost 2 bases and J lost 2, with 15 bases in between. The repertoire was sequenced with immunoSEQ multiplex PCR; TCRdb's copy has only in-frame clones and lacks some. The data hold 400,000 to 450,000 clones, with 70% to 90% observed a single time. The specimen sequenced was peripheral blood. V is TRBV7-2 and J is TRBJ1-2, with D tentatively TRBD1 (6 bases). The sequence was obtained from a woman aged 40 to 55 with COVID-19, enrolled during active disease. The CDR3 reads CASSLNPGAGNYGYTF. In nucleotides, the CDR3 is TGTGCCAGCAGCTTAAACCCAGGGGCTGGGAACTATGGCTACACCTTC.